This is a list of T cell receptor beta chains from one sample in a study of T cell responses to AZD1222 COVID-19 vaccine. Measured with immunoSEQ multiplex PCR; TCRdb has only the in-frame clones, and not every one. The profile shows some 120,000 clones, more than 75% of them singletons. This material consisted of peripheral blood, taken on day 0 of AZD1222 vaccination. The receptors shown here come from an adult in good health. The CDR3 runs from the conserved cysteine through the conserved F or W. A D gene is named only where the DNA matches it firmly. Size is omitted from some rows. Given values are once, few, many or a class for expanded clones.

J gene,D gene,V gene,clone size,CDR3 protein,CDR3 DNA
TRBJ2-3,.,TRBV7-9,.,CASSFLDTQYF,TGTGCCAGCAGCTTTTTAGATACGCAGTATTTT
TRBJ1-1,.,TRBV7-9,once,CASSLDSEAFF,TGTGCCAGCAGCTTAGACTCCGAAGCTTTCTTT
TRBJ1-2,TRBD1,TRBV5-4,.,CASSRQGSNYGYTF,TGTGCCAGCAGTCGACAGGGGAGTAACTATGGCTACACCTTC
TRBJ1-1,.,TRBV6-5,.,CATNRMNTEAFF,TGTGCCACCAACCGGATGAACACTGAAGCTTTCTTT
TRBJ1-5,TRBD1,TRBV19,.,CASNMGQGDPSNQPQHF,TGTGCCAGTAACATGGGACAGGGAGATCCCAGCAATCAGCCCCAGCATTTT
TRBJ2-5,.,TRBV5-4,.,CASSQGGRGQETQYF,TGTGCCAGCAGCCAAGGGGGGAGGGGCCAAGAGACCCAGTACTTC
TRBJ1-3,.,TRBV12-3/TRBV12-4,.,CASKYGDTIYF,TGTGCCAGCAAGTATGGAGACACCATATATTTT
TRBJ1-2,.,TRBV5-4,.,CASSTDIYGYTF,TGTGCCAGCAGCACGGACATCTATGGCTACACCTTC
TRBJ2-7,.,TRBV30,.,CAWSAGSYEQYF,TGTGCCTGGAGTGCGGGGTCCTACGAGCAGTACTTC
TRBJ1-2,.,TRBV6-1,once,CASSEQQGIDGYTF,TGTGCCAGCAGTGAACAGCAGGGGATCGATGGCTACACCTTC
TRBJ2-1,TRBD1,TRBV18,.,CASSPFGTGNNEQFF,TGTGCCAGCTCACCTTTCGGGACAGGGAACAATGAGCAGTTCTTC
TRBJ2-3,TRBD2,TRBV4-1,.,CASSQELGLAGATQYF,TGCGCCAGCAGCCAAGAACTGGGTCTAGCGGGGGCTACGCAGTATTTT
TRBJ2-7,.,TRBV7-9,.,CASSSPEAYEQYF,TGTGCCAGCAGCTCTCCCGAGGCATATGAGCAGTACTTC
TRBJ1-5,.,TRBV7-2,few,CASSLVGEIVAWPQHF,TGTGCCAGCAGCTTGGTGGGGGAGATAGTCGCTTGGCCCCAGCATTTT
TRBJ1-1,.,TRBV3-1/TRBV3-2,few,CASSQEDLSEAFF,TGTGCCAGCAGCCAAGAAGACCTCTCTGAAGCTTTCTTT
TRBJ2-3,.,TRBV3-1/TRBV3-2,.,CASSQGSGRGSTDTQYF,TGTGCCAGCAGCCAAGGTAGCGGTCGGGGGAGCACAGATACGCAGTATTTT
TRBJ1-6,TRBD1,TRBV19,.,CASRPGTASPLHF,TGTGCCAGTAGGCCCGGGACAGCGTCACCCCTCCACTTT
TRBJ1-2,.,TRBV7-2,.,CASSPTGPGGYTF,TGTGCCAGCAGCCCAACAGGGCCGGGAGGCTACACCTTC
TRBJ1-1,TRBD1,TRBV6-1,.,CASSEETGLIKAFF,TGTGCCAGCAGTGAAGAGACAGGGTTGATTAAAGCTTTCTTT
TRBJ2-7,.,TRBV4-1,.,CASSQAYDGYEQYF,TGCGCCAGCAGCCAAGCCTACGACGGCTACGAGCAGTACTTC